This T cell receptor beta chain was recovered during a study of T cell clonality in common variable immunodeficiency. This CDR3 comprises 13 residues. Looked up from germline, CDR1 is LNHDA and CDR2 is SQIVND (reference sequence). Remarks on this clone: Its antigen is not known. Germline and junction disagree at one end, which may indicate a read error. Coverage ceases 3 residues before the CDR3 finishes, and the germline J gene fills in the end.

TCRdb's copy holds only in-frame clones and misses some; the assay was immunoSEQ multiplex PCR. The sample shows tens of thousands of clones, none of them appearing just once. Study observations and caveats: CVID subjects shared fewer TCRbeta clones than healthy controls did.

The rearrangement uses TRBV19 and TRBJ2-4; D remains unclear. Sequencing input: peripheral blood mononuclear cells. The sequence was collected from a person aged 18 to 70 in good health. The CDR3 sequence is CASSRVSKQPQYF. CDR3 bases read: TGTGCCAGCAGTAGGGTTAGCAAGCAGCCT.